What follows are 9 T cell receptor beta chains derived from one specimen sequenced in a study of shared clonotypes between healthy human individuals. Clones were read by immunoSEQ multiplex PCR, and TCRdb kept only the in-frame ones, dropping some. The table includes roughly 1.4 million clones, about 98.5% detected once. The sample comprised naive CD4+ T cells sorted from blood. Subset given: CD45RA+ positively selected. All receptors come from a man in his thirties or forties in good health.

The rearrangement links TRBV7-9 to TRBJ2-6, with unresolved D. Trimming took off 5 bases at V and 2 bases at J, with 4 bases between the two ends. This CDR3 spans 13 amino acids. The germline gives CDR1 SEHNR, CDR2 FQNEAQ (reference sequence). The CDR3 loop reads CASSRPGANVLTF. CDR3 nucleotides: TGTGCCAGCAGCCGCCCTGGGGCCAACGTCCTGACTTTC.

In this sample, this clone turned up a few times. Other DNA sequences in this specimen translate into the identical CDR3. V is TRBV7-9 and J is TRBJ2-2, with D tentatively TRBD2 (6 bases). Germline V gene lookup returns CDR1 SEHNR and CDR2 FQNEAQ (reference sequence). This CDR3 is built from 15 residues. V shed 3 bases and J shed 2 bases, with 10 bases lying between them. CDR3 protein: CASSFGTLNTGELFF. Written as DNA, the CDR3 is TGTGCCAGCAGCTTCGGGACTCTCAACACCGGGGAGCTGTTTTTT.

The V call is TRBV5-4, the J call TRBJ1-4; no reliable D call. This CDR3 region has 16 residues. With 4 bases removed from V and 0 bases from J, the gap between germline ends came to 13 bases. Germline loops: CDR1 SGHNT, CDR2 YYREEE (reference sequence). DNA of the CDR3: TGTGCCAGCAGCCCAGAGACACAGACAACTAATGAAAAACTGTTTTTT. Translated, it gives CASSPETQTTNEKLFF.

The rearrangement uses TRBV27 and TRBJ2-1, with no clear D. Trimming removed 4 bases at V and 3 bases at J, with 10 bases between. The CDR3 has 14 amino acids. Germline V CDR1 and CDR2: MNHEY, SMNVEV (reference sequence). Here the CDR3 reads CASSSRRSYNEQFF. CDR3 sequence (DNA): TGTGCCAGCAGTTCTCGGCGGAGCTACAATGAGCAGTTCTTC.

This clone was seen a single time. In the same sample, other DNA sequences code for this CDR3. This rearrangement joins TRBV25-1 to TRBJ1-5; TRBD1 is a possible D gene (6 bases). The CDR3 is 14 residues long. The V gene's germline CDR1 is MGHDK and CDR2 SYGVNS. The germline V and J ends were trimmed by 2 bases and 3 bases, with 8 bases remaining between them. In nucleotides, the CDR3 is TGTGCCAGCAGTGAACCAGGGGCCAATCAGCCCCAGCATTTT. Amino acids: CASSEPGANQPQHF.

As for this clone: In the same sample, other DNA sequences code for this CDR3. The chain combines TRBV5-1 with TRBJ2-7; TRBD2 might be the D (6 bases). Germline values: CDR1 SGHRS, CDR2 YFSETQ. V was trimmed by 0 bases and J by 3 bases, leaving 13 bases between them. This CDR3 comprises 15 residues. CDR3 sequence: CASSLVGGSSYEQYF. The CDR3 region has the DNA TGCGCCAGCAGCTTGGTTGGAGGGAGTAGCTACGAGCAGTACTTC.

The chain combines TRBV10-3 with TRBJ1-5, with D hard to call. The V gene's germline CDR1 is ENHRY and CDR2 SYGVKD. The germline V and J ends were trimmed by 10 bases and 5 bases, with 15 bases remaining between them. CDR3 length equals 13 residues. For the CDR3, the DNA is TGTGCCAGCGGGATGCTTACTTATCAGCCCCAGCATTTT. It encodes CASGMLTYQPQHF.

The V call is TRBV5-6, the J call TRBJ1-1, with D hard to call. CDR1 is SGHDT, CDR2 YYEEEE, per germline. CDR3 size: 15 residues. The V end was cut by 1 base, the J end by 4 bases, with 14 bases between. The CDR3 DNA sequence: TGTGCCAGCAGCTTGACCGCGAATCATGGCACTGAAGCTTTCTTT. This sequence encodes CASSLTANHGTEAFF. The full variable domain, completed using reference TRBV5-6 and TRBJ1-1, is DAGVTQSPTHLIKTRGQQVTLRCSPKSGHDTVSWYQQALGQGPQFIFQYYEEEERQRGNFPDRFSGHQFPNYSSELNVNALLLGDSALYLCASSLTANHGTEAFFGQGTRLTVV.

The V gene is TRBV6-6, the J gene TRBJ2-7; D not certain. Germline V gene lookup returns CDR1 MNHNY and CDR2 SVGAGI (reference sequence). V lost 4 bases, J lost 0 bases, and 16 bases lay in between. The CDR3 has 16 residues. The CDR3 spells CASSFGVGRSSYEQYF. CDR3 sequence (DNA): TGTGCCAGCAGTTTTGGGGTGGGCAGAAGCTCCTACGAGCAGTACTTC.